This T cell receptor beta chain was found in a study of shared clonotypes between healthy human individuals. Findings and caveats of the study: Memory subsets generally showed lower estimated richness than naive subsets.

Germline-derived CDR1 and CDR2 are SGHTA and FQGNSA. The CDR3 is made up of 18 amino acids. Trimming at V came to 3 bases and at J to 3 bases, leaving 9 bases not matched to a gene. TCRdb keeps only in-frame clones here, not all; method: immunoSEQ multiplex PCR. This sample has about 670,000 clones, with more than 70% found just once. On this clone itself: The antigen is undetermined.

What was sequenced was memory CD4+ T cells sorted from blood. The subset is: CD45RA-negative fraction. The sequence was obtained from a woman under 40 in good health. The chain links TRBV7-2 to TRBJ2-2; 11 bases line up with TRBD2. CDR3 DNA sequence: TGTGCCAGCAGCTTTGAGGGTAGCGGGAGGGTTGACACCGGGGAGCTGTTTTTT. Translation: CASSFEGSGRVDTGELFF.